This T cell receptor (beta chain) was captured by sequencing in a study of T cell responses to AZD1222 COVID-19 vaccine. Study-level points and caveats: Epitopes outside B.1.351 and B.1.1.7 mutated regions reportedly drew nearly half of spike TCRs. Clonal diversity was possibly underestimated, and white British individuals and females predominated among donors. The study found Spike-specific TCR breadth and depth rose after two AZD1222 doses. Across spike, vaccine-associated CD4 TCRs were found, dominant at 160-218 and 743-854.

In its sample, this clone was seen once. Antigen: not known. The repertoire was sequenced with immunoSEQ multiplex PCR; TCRdb's copy has only in-frame clones and lacks some. The profile shows some 61,000 clones, roughly 87% of them singletons. Per germline, CDR1 SGHRS and CDR2 YFSETQ. J gave up 6 bases and V 4 bases, and 14 bases lay outside the gene matches. The CDR3 contains 16 residues. Sequences were derived from peripheral blood, sampled on day 0 of AZD1222 vaccination. This receptor was identified in an adult in good health. The gene calls are TRBV5-1 and TRBJ2-3, with 7 bases lining up with TRBD1. The CDR3 sequence is CASSHRLDRAGDTQYF. The CDR3 nucleotides read TGCGCCAGCAGCCACCGGCTCGACAGGGCAGGGGATACGCAGTATTTT.